Below, 7 T cell receptor beta chains from the same sample are listed, as sequenced in a study of T cell responses to AZD1222 COVID-19 vaccine. Here immunoSEQ multiplex PCR was the method, and the copy in TCRdb shows in-frame clones only, minus some. The table records tens of thousands of clones, approximately 90% of them present only once. Specimen: peripheral blood, collected on day 0 of AZD1222 vaccination. Receptor source: an adult in good health.

This chain uses TRBV6-5 with TRBJ2-5, with 7 bases identical to TRBD2. Trimming removed 7 bases from V and 3 bases from J; junction bases left unmatched: 5. The CDR3 totals 13 residues. The germline CDR1 and CDR2 sequences are MNHEY and SVGAGI. The DNA of the CDR3 is TGTGCCAGCAAAGTAAGCGGGGAAGAGACCCAGTACTTC. It encodes CASKVSGEETQYF.

This chain uses TRBV20-1 with TRBJ2-1; D ambiguous. The V and J ends lost 5 bases and 2 bases respectively, with 4 bases between them. Germline V gene data show CDR1 as DFQATT and CDR2 as SNEGSKA (reference sequence). This CDR3 has 11 residues. The CDR3 coding sequence is TGCAGTGCTGAAGCCTACAATGAGCAGTTCTTC. Translated, it gives CSAEAYNEQFF.

The rearrangement uses TRBV13 and TRBJ2-7; 9 bases align to TRBD2. V dropped 5 bases and J dropped 12; count of bases not matched to a gene: 14. This CDR3 contains 14 residues. Germline CDR1 reads PRHDT; CDR2 reads FYEKMQ (reference sequence). As DNA, the CDR3 is TGTGCCAGCAGCCAAATAGGCCTAGCGGGAAGGGTGTACTTC. Amino acids: CASSQIGLAGRVYF.

The chain joins TRBV5-1 to TRBJ1-2; 9 bases align to TRBD1. The CDR3 extends over 13 amino acids. The V gene's germline CDR1 is SGHRS and CDR2 YFSETQ. J was trimmed by 8 bases and V by 2 bases; bases with no gene match: 4. CDR3 bases: TGCGCCAGCAGCTTAGGGACAGGGCGCGGCTACACCTTC. Its protein product is CASSLGTGRGYTF. The whole variable domain, remainder taken from reference TRBV5-1 and TRBJ1-2, is KAGVTQTPRYLIKTRGQQVTLSCSPISGHRSVSWYQQTPGQGLQFLFEYFSETQRNKGNFPGRFSGRQFSNSRSEMNVSTLELGDSALYLCASSLGTGRGYTFGSGTRLTVV.

V is TRBV6-1 and J is TRBJ2-1; D remains ambiguous. Germline CDR1 and CDR2: MNHNS and SASEGT. There are 13 residues in the CDR3. V lost 1 base and J lost 5, with 6 bases in between. This CDR3 is CASSEGAHNEQFF. CDR3 nucleotides: TGTGCCAGCAGTGAAGGAGCTCACAATGAGCAGTTCTTC.

The chain employs TRBV11-3 and TRBJ2-1, with D unclear. In germline, CDR1 is SGHNT, CDR2 YENEEA. With 0 bases removed from V and 11 bases from J, the gap between germline ends came to 14 bases. This CDR3 is 14 amino acids long. This CDR3 reads CASSLDHGYTKQFF. CDR3 DNA: TGTGCCAGCAGCTTAGATCACGGGTACACCAAGCAGTTCTTC.

This rearrangement joins TRBV6-5 to TRBJ2-7, with D possibly being TRBD1 (5 bases). The CDR3 has 11 residues. CDR1 is MNHEY and CDR2 is SVGAGI in the germline V gene. Trimming pared 10 bases from V and 4 bases from J, leaving 11 bases between. The CDR3 region is CATRALYEQYV. In DNA, the CDR3 is TGTGCCACCAGGGCCCTGTACGAGCAGTACGTC.